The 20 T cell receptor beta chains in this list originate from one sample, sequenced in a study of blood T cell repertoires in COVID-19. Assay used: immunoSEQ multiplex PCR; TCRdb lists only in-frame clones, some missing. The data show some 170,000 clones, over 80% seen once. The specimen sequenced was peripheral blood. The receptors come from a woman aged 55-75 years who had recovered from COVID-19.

The CDR3 sequence: CASSFTGEWAGELFF. Written as DNA, the CDR3 is TGTGCCAGCAGCTTCACAGGGGAGTGGGCCGGGGAGCTGTTTTTT. The rearrangement links TRBV11-2 to TRBJ2-2; TRBD1 agrees at 7 bases. This CDR3 comprises 15 residues. CDR1 and CDR2 from the germline V gene are SGHAT and FQNNGV. V trimming: 3 bases; J trimming: 6 bases; junction bases outside the gene matches: 7.

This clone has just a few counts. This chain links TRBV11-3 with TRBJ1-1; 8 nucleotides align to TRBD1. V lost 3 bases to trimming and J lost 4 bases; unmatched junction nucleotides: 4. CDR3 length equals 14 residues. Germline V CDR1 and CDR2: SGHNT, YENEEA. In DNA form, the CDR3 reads TGTGCCAGCAGCTTTTCAGGGGGCGGCACTGAAGCTTTCTTT. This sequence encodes CASSFSGGGTEAFF.

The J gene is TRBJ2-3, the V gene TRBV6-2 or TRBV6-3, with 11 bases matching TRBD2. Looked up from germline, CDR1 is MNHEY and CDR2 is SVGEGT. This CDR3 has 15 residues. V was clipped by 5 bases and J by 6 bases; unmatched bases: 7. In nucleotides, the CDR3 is TGTGCCAGCAGTCGTAGCGGGGGGGCCAGGGATACGCAGTATTTT. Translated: CASSRSGGARDTQYF.

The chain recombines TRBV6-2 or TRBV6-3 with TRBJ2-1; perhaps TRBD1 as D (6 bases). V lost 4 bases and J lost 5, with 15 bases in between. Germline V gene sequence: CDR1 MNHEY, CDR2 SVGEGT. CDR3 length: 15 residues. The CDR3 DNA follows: TGTGCCAGCAGTTTCCCAGGACAGTATGACAATGAGCAGTTCTTC. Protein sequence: CASSFPGQYDNEQFF.

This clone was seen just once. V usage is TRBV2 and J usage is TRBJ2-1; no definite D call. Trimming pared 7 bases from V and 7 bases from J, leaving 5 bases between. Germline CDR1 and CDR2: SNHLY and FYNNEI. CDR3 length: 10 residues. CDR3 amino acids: CASNRNEQFF. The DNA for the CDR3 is TGTGCCAGCAATCGGAATGAGCAGTTCTTC.

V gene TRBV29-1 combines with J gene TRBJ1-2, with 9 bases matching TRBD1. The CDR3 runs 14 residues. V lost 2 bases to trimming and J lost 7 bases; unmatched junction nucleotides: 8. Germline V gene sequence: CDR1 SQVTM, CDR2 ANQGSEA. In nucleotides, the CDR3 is TGCAGCGTTGAAAGTTCGGGACAGGGACGTGGCTACACCTTC. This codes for CSVESSGQGRGYTF.

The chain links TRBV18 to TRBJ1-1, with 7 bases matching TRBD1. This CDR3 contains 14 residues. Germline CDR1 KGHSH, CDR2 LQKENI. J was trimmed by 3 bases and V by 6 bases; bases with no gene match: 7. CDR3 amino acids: CASSLDRKDTEAFF. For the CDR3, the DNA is TGTGCCAGCTCCCTGGACAGGAAGGACACTGAAGCTTTCTTT.

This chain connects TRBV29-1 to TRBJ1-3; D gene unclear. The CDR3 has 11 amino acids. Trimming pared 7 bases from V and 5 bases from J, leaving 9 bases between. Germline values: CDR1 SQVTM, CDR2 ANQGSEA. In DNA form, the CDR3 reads TGCAGCGCATTCAAAAGAAACACCATATATTTT. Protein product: CSAFKRNTIYF.

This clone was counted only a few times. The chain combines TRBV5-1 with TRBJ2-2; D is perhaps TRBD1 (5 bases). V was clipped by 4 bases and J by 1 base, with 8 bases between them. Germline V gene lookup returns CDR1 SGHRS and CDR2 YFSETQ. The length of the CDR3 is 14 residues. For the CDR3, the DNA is TGCGCCAGCAGCATAGGACAGAACACCGGGGAGCTGTTTTTT. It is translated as CASSIGQNTGELFF.

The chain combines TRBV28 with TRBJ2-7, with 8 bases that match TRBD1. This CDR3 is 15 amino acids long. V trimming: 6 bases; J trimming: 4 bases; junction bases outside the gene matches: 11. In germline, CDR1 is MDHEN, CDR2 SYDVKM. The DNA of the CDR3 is TGTGCCAGCAGCACCCCAGGACAGGGCAGGTACGAGCAGTACTTC. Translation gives CASSTPGQGRYEQYF.

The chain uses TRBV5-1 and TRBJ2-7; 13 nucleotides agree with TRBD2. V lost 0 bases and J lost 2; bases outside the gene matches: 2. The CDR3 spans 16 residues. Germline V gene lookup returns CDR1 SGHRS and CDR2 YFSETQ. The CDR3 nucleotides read TGCGCCAGCAGCTTGGGACTAGCGGGGGGTCCCTACGAGCAGTACTTC. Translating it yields CASSLGLAGGPYEQYF.

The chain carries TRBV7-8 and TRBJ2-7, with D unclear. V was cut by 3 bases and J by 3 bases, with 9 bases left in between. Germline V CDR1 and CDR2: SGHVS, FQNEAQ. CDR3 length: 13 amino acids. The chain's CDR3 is CASSLTGNYEQYF. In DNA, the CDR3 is TGTGCCAGCAGCTTGACTGGCAACTACGAGCAGTACTTC.

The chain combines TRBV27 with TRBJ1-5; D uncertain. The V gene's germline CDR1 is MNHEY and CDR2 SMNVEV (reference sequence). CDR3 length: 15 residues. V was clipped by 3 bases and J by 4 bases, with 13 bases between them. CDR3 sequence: CASSFDSRRNQPQHF. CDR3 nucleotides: TGTGCCAGCAGTTTTGACTCTCGACGGAATCAGCCCCAGCATTTT.

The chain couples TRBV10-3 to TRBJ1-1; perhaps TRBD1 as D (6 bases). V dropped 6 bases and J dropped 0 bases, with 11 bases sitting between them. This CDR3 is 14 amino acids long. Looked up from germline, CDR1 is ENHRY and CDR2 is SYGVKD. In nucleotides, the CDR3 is TGTGCCATCAGCAAACAGGGCCTGAACACTGAAGCTTTCTTT. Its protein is CAISKQGLNTEAFF.

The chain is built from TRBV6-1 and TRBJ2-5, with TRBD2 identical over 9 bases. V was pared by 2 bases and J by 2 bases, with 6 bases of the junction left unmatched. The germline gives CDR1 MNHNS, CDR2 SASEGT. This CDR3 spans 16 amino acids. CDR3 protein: CASSEILAGLQETQYF. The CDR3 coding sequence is TGTGCCAGCAGTGAAATCCTAGCGGGACTGCAAGAGACCCAGTACTTC.

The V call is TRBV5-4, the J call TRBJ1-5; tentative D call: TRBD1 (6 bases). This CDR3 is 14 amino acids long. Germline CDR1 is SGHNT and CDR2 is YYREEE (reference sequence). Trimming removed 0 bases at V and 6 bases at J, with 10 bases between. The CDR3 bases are TGTGCCAGCAGCTTGGACAGGGCTCGTCAGCCCCAGCATTTT. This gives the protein CASSLDRARQPQHF.

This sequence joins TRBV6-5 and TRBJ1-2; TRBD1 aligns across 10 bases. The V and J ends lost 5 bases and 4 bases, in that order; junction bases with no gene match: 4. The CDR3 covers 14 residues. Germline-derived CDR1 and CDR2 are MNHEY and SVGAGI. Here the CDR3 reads CASSQTGGTYGYTF. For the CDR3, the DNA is TGTGCCAGCAGTCAGACAGGGGGCACCTATGGCTACACCTTC.

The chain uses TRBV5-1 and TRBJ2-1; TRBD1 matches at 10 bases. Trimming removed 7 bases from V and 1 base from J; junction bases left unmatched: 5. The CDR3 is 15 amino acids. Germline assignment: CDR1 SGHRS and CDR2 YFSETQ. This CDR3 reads CASCRDRGSYNEQFF. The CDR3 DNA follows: TGCGCCAGCTGTAGGGACAGGGGTTCCTACAATGAGCAGTTCTTC. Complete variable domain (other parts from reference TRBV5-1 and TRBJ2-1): KAGVTQTPRYLIKTRGQQVTLSCSPISGHRSVSWYQQTPGQGLQFLFEYFSETQRNKGNFPGRFSGRQFSNSRSEMNVSTLELGDSALYLCASCRDRGSYNEQFFGPGTRLTVL.

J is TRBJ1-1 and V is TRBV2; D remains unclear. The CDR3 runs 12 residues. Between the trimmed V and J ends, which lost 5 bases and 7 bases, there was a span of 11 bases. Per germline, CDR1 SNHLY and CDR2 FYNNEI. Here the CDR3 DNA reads TGTGCCAGCAGTCTCAACATTTATGAAGCTTTCTTT. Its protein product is CASSLNIYEAFF.

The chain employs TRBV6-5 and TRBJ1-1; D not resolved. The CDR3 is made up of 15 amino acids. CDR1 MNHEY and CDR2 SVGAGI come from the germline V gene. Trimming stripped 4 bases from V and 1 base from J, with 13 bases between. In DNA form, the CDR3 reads TGTGCCAGCAGTTCACCTCGATCAGGGAACACTGAAGCTTTCTTT. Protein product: CASSSPRSGNTEAFF.